The T cell receptor (beta chain) described here comes from a study of identical twins. In every case, the donor was a healthy Caucasian. Study-level findings and limits: For zero-insertion analyses, partial confounding could come from invariant MAIT and iNKT cells. Twins shared out-of-frame alpha sequences with excess low generation probability.

CDR1 and CDR2 (germline): MNHNS, SASEGT. Trimming left V 5 bases short and J 4 bases short, with 12 bases between. The CDR3 has 13 amino acids. MiXCR, applied by TCRdb to the 5' RACE reads, yields one record per CDR3 protein. The sample carries 500,000 or so distinct CDR3 sequences, roughly 13% recorded once. In its sample, this clonotype was seen many times. Antigen specificity is unknown. The same specimen was also included in a second study, on yellow fever vaccine responses in identical twins. That paper adds: Twins reportedly mounted vaccine T cell responses that seemed partly convergent, partly personalized.

Sample: CD4+ T cells sorted from blood. The TCR comes from a woman aged 18-29 years in good health. The chain employs TRBV6-1 and TRBJ2-7; tentatively, D is TRBD1 (5 bases). The CDR3 loop reads CASSQGDKYEQYF. CDR3 coding DNA: TGTGCCAGCAGTCAAGGGGATAAATACGAGCAGTACTTC.